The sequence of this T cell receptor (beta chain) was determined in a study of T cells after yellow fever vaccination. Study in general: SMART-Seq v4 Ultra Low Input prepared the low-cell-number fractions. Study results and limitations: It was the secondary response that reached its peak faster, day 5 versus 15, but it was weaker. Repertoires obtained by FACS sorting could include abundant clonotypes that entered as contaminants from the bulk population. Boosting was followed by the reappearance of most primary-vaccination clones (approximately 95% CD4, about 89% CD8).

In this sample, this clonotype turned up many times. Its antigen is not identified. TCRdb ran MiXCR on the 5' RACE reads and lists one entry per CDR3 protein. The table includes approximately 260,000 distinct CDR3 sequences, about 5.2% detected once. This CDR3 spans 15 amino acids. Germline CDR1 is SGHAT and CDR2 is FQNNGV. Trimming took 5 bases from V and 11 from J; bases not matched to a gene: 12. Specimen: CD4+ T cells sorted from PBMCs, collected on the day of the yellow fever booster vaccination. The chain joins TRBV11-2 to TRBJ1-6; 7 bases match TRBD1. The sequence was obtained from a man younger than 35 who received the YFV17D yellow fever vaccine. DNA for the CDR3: TGTGCCAGCAGCCCGTTGACAGGGATCTACCCACCCCTCCACTTT. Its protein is CASSPLTGIYPPLHF. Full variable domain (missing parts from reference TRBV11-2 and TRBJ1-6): EAGVAQSPRYKIIEKRQSVAFWCNPISGHATLYWYQQILGQGPKLLIQFQNNGVVDDSQLPKDRFSAERLKGVDSTLKIQPAKLEDSAVYLCASSPLTGIYPPLHFGNGTRLTVT.